These 3 T cell receptor beta chains share one sample of origin, sequenced in a study of Ad26.COV2.S vaccination and SARS-CoV-2 variants. Treatment indicated: some 19 received Ad26.COV2.S at low or high dose, single or two shots; about 5 received placebo; per-sample allocation not given. Specimen acquisition occurred on day 63 following the initial vaccine or placebo injection. The table came from immunoSEQ multiplex PCR; TCRdb's copy has only in-frame clones and leaves some out. Of about 680,000 clones listed, 70% to 90% are singletons. The sequenced sample was peripheral blood, obtained in a trial of Ad26.COV2.S vaccine versus placebo. These receptor sequences come from a person aged 18-65 years who received the Ad26.COV2.S COVID-19 vaccine or a placebo.

V usage is TRBV21-1 and J usage is TRBJ1-4; TRBD1 reflects the table's D call only, with no check against the DNA. TRBV21-1 is listed as a pseudogene. This CDR3 comprises 18 residues. The CDR3 here is CASSKVEGDREYNEKLFF. The DNA of the CDR3 is TGTGCCAGCAGCAAAGTAGAAGGGGACAGGGAGTATAATGAAAAACTGTTTTTT.

The table lists this clone with a count of one. This chain uses TRBV4-3 with TRBJ2-7; D may be TRBD1 or TRBD2 (5 bases each). Germline CDR1 LGHNA, CDR2 YSLEER. Deletions cut 1 base from V and 0 bases from J, with 7 bases between. The CDR3 covers 14 residues. The CDR3 DNA follows: TGCGCCAGCAGCCAAGGAGGGGCCTCCTACGAGCAGTACTTC. It specifies CASSQGGASYEQYF.

The chain joins TRBV19 to TRBJ1-1, with D uncertain. From germline, CDR1 is LNHDA and CDR2 SQIVND (reference sequence). This CDR3 contains 15 residues. V dropped 4 bases and J dropped 4 bases, with 16 bases sitting between them. The CDR3 DNA sequence: TGTGCCAGTAGTAACGGACGATTGGGCAGCACTGAAGCTTTCTTT. It translates to CASSNGRLGSTEAFF. Full variable domain (outside the CDR3, taken from reference TRBV19 and TRBJ1-1): DGGITQSPKYLFRKEGQNVTLSCEQNLNHDAMYWYRQDPGQGLRLIYYSQIVNDFQKGDIAEGYSVSREKKESFPLTVTSAQKNPTAFYLCASSNGRLGSTEAFFGQGTRLTVV.